Presented here are 23 T cell receptor beta chains from one specimen sequenced in a study of blood T cell repertoires in COVID-19. Generated by immunoSEQ multiplex PCR, the TCRdb table keeps only in-frame clones and is missing some. The profile covers approximately 63,000 clones, with around nine tenths appearing a single time and less than 20% taken by the ten largest. The sequenced material came from peripheral blood. The receptors were gathered from a woman aged 80 or older with active COVID-19.

Remarks on this clone: Other DNA sequences in the sample encode the same CDR3. This chain joins TRBV7-3 and TRBJ2-3, with TRBD2 as a possible D gene (6 bases). The length of the CDR3 is 12 residues. Germline loops: CDR1 SGHTA, CDR2 FQGTGA. V lost 5 bases, J lost 8 bases, and 11 bases lay in between. The CDR3 loop reads CASSLTGGTQYF. CDR3 nucleotide sequence: TGTGCCAGCAGCCTGACCGGGGGTACGCAGTATTTT. The whole variable domain, filled in from reference TRBV7-3 and TRBJ2-3, reads GAGVSQTPSNKVTEKGKYVELRCDPISGHTALYWYRQSLGQGPEFLIYFQGTGAADDSGLPNDRFFAVRPEGSVSTLKIQRTERGDSAVYLCASSLTGGTQYFGPGTRLTVL.

The chain combines TRBV29-1 with TRBJ2-1; tentatively, D is TRBD2 (7 bases). The germline V and J ends were trimmed by 0 bases and 4 bases, with 16 bases remaining between them. The germline V gene has CDR1 SQVTM and CDR2 ANQGSEA. The CDR3 is made up of 16 amino acids. CDR3 region: CSVEDLGGANYNEQFF. In DNA form, the CDR3 reads TGCAGCGTTGAAGATCTTGGGGGGGCGAATTACAATGAGCAGTTCTTC.

This clone was seen only a few times. This chain joins TRBV9 and TRBJ1-1; 7 bases map to TRBD1. Looked up from germline, CDR1 is SGDLS and CDR2 is YYNGEE. V shed 4 bases, J shed 6 bases, and the junction held 9 bases outside the gene matches. The CDR3 runs to 14 residues. The CDR3 region is CASSPNPQGAEAFF. DNA for the CDR3: TGTGCCAGCAGCCCCAATCCTCAGGGGGCTGAAGCTTTCTTT.

This clone was seen only once. The V and J genes are TRBV9 and TRBJ1-2; 9 bases are shared with TRBD1. Germline lookup yields CDR1 SGDLS and CDR2 YYNGEE. Trimming took 3 bases from V and 5 from J; bases not matched to a gene: 11. The CDR3 loop spans 16 amino acids. In nucleotides, the CDR3 is TGTGCCAGCAGCGGGGCCCCAACAGGGGGCTGGTATGGCTACACCTTC. It codes for CASSGAPTGGWYGYTF.

The chain recombines TRBV5-6 with TRBJ2-5; D is unclear. Germline V CDR1 and CDR2: SGHDT, YYEEEE. The CDR3 consists of 13 residues. Trimming shortened V by 2 bases and J by 4 bases, and 9 bases separated the two germline ends. The CDR3 reads CASSLPPGETQYF. For the CDR3, the DNA is TGTGCCAGCAGCTTACCACCCGGAGAGACCCAGTACTTC.

The chain links TRBV28 to TRBJ1-2, with 9 bases fitting TRBD1. The V gene's germline CDR1 is MDHEN and CDR2 SYDVKM. This CDR3 has 17 amino acids. V trimming: 3 bases; J trimming: 0 bases; junction bases outside the gene matches: 8. This chain's CDR3 is CASSLALRDRANYGYTF. CDR3 sequence (DNA): TGTGCCAGCAGTTTGGCTCTCCGGGACAGGGCTAACTATGGCTACACCTTC.

The V and J genes are TRBV24-1 and TRBJ2-5; D may be TRBD2 (6 bases). This CDR3 region has 16 residues. Germline CDR1 reads KGHDR; CDR2 reads SFDVKD. V was trimmed by 3 bases and J by 5 bases, leaving 18 bases between them. The CDR3 DNA sequence: TGTGCCACCAGTGATCCGGGCCTGGGGGGTGACGAGACCCAGTACTTC. Translating it yields CATSDPGLGGDETQYF.

This chain uses TRBV7-6 with TRBJ2-1; 10 bases line up with TRBD2. The junction had 9 bases not matched to a gene; V was cut back by 6 bases and J by 1 base. The CDR3 is made up of 17 amino acids. Germline-derived CDR1 and CDR2 are SGHVS and FNYEAQ. Written as DNA, the CDR3 is TGTGCCAGCAGTCGTAGCGGGGGGCGGGAGTCCTACAATGAGCAGTTCTTC. This translates into CASSRSGGRESYNEQFF.

The chain links TRBV24-1 to TRBJ2-5, with D possibly being TRBD1 (7 bases). The CDR3 length is 17 residues. Trimming removed 3 bases at V and 4 bases at J, with 20 bases between. Germline CDR1 reads KGHDR; CDR2 reads SFDVKD. The CDR3 bases are TGTGCCACCAGTGATAGGAGAGGGGCAGGGGGAGGAGAGACCCAGTACTTC. It translates to CATSDRRGAGGGETQYF.

The rearrangement links TRBV18 to TRBJ1-1; 7 nucleotides match TRBD1. Looked up from germline, CDR1 is KGHSH and CDR2 is LQKENI. This CDR3 spans 15 amino acids. V shed 3 bases and J 0 bases; nucleotides not matched to a gene: 4. Here the CDR3 reads CASSPRTGLNTEAFF. CDR3 coding DNA: TGTGCCAGCTCACCCCGGACAGGCCTGAACACTGAAGCTTTCTTT. The full variable domain, completed using reference TRBV18 and TRBJ1-1, is NAGVMQNPRHLVRRRGQEARLRCSPMKGHSHVYWYRQLPEEGLKFMVYLQKENIIDESGMPKERFSAEFPKEGPSILRIQQVVRGDSAAYFCASSPRTGLNTEAFFGQGTRLTVV.

This clone was picked up one time. This chain links TRBV6-5 with TRBJ2-5; 7 bases line up with TRBD2. J was trimmed by 5 bases and V by 6 bases; bases with no gene match: 12. Germline V lookup: CDR1 MNHEY, CDR2 SVGAGI. This CDR3 is built from 15 residues. The CDR3 DNA follows: TGTGCCAGCAGCCCCATACCTAGCGGTGGGGAGACCCAGTACTTC. Its protein product is CASSPIPSGGETQYF.

V is TRBV9 and J is TRBJ1-2; a possible D gene is TRBD1 (5 bases). Per the germline V gene, CDR1 is SGDLS and CDR2 is YYNGEE. V lost 4 bases and J lost 3, with 10 bases in between. The CDR3 length is 13 residues. CDR3 region: CASSQGEDYGYTF. The CDR3 region has the DNA TGTGCCAGCAGCCAGGGTGAGGACTATGGCTACACCTTC.

The chain recombines TRBV28 with TRBJ2-7; the D gene is possibly TRBD1 (7 bases). Germline lookup yields CDR1 MDHEN and CDR2 SYDVKM. The CDR3 covers 14 residues. With 7 bases removed from V and 0 bases from J, the gap between germline ends came to 13 bases. The CDR3 nucleotides are TGTGCCAGCACCCCAGGGGGGAGCTCCTACGAGCAGTACTTC. Encoded protein: CASTPGGSSYEQYF.

The genes are TRBV2 and TRBJ2-1, with 8 bases fitting TRBD1. The CDR3 loop spans 17 amino acids. The germline V gene encodes CDR1 SNHLY and CDR2 FYNNEI. Trimming cost V 4 bases and J 4 bases; bases outside gene matches: 12. The CDR3 DNA reads as TGTGCCAGCAGTGCAGGGGGCGTCCTGATCTTTTACAATGAGCAGTTCTTC. Translating it yields CASSAGGVLIFYNEQFF.

J is TRBJ2-7 and V is TRBV28, with D possibly matching TRBD1 (5 bases). This CDR3 contains 15 residues. Per germline, CDR1 MDHEN and CDR2 SYDVKM. Trimming left V 2 bases short and J 0 bases short, with 11 bases between. The CDR3 region has the DNA TGTGCCAGCAGTTTAGGGGCAGCAAACTCCTACGAGCAGTACTTC. Translation gives CASSLGAANSYEQYF.

The chain recombines TRBV11-2 with TRBJ2-3, with D possibly being TRBD1 (6 bases). This CDR3 has 15 residues. With 1 base removed from V and 5 bases from J, the gap between germline ends came to 13 bases. Germline CDR1 SGHAT, CDR2 FQNNGV. CDR3 in DNA: TGTGCCAGCAGCTTAGTAGGAGAGACAGGAGATACGCAGTATTTT. Translated: CASSLVGETGDTQYF.

With respect to this clone: Other DNA sequences in the sample encode the same CDR3. The V call is TRBV7-9, the J call TRBJ1-5, with 7 bases aligning to TRBD1. The CDR3 extends over 15 amino acids. Trimming removed 3 bases from V and 0 bases from J; junction bases left unmatched: 2. The germline V gene has CDR1 SEHNR and CDR2 FQNEAQ (reference sequence). The CDR3 sequence is CASSFTGDSNQPQHF. In nucleotides, the CDR3 is TGTGCCAGCAGCTTTACAGGGGATAGCAATCAGCCCCAGCATTTT.

The genes are TRBV4-3 and TRBJ2-7; 7 bases match TRBD1. Looked up from germline, CDR1 is LGHNA and CDR2 is YSLEER. The trim removed 4 bases at V and 2 bases at J, leaving 11 bases unmatched. This CDR3 is built from 16 residues. The CDR3 loop is CASSRLYGTDTYEQYF. The CDR3 nucleotides read TGCGCCAGCAGCCGGCTATACGGGACAGATACCTACGAGCAGTACTTC.

This clone was found once. This chain connects TRBV5-5 to TRBJ2-1; weak D call: TRBD2 (6 bases). CDR1 is SGHKS and CDR2 is YYEKEE in the germline V gene (reference sequence). The CDR3 spans 14 residues. V lost 3 bases and J lost 7, with 14 bases in between. This chain's CDR3 is CASSSGRLENEQFF. The CDR3, as DNA: TGTGCCAGCAGCTCCGGGAGACTTGAAAATGAGCAGTTCTTC.

The genes are TRBV6-2 or TRBV6-3 and TRBJ1-6, with 10 nucleotides matching TRBD1. The CDR3 covers 16 residues. V lost 6 bases to trimming and J lost 10 bases; unmatched junction nucleotides: 12. From germline, CDR1 is MNHEY and CDR2 SVGEGT. DNA of the CDR3: TGTGCCAGCAGCCCCCCCTCCGGGACAGGGGTCTCACCCCTCCACTTT. Encoded protein: CASSPPSGTGVSPLHF.

The chain employs TRBV5-6 and TRBJ2-5; 7 nucleotides agree with TRBD2. Germline assignment: CDR1 SGHDT and CDR2 YYEEEE. Trimming cost V 3 bases and J 2 bases; bases outside gene matches: 7. The CDR3 extends over 15 amino acids. The CDR3 nucleotides are TGTGCCAGCAGCTCCGCGGGAGCGGGGCAAGAGACCCAGTACTTC. It translates to CASSSAGAGQETQYF.

The V call is TRBV4-1, the J call TRBJ2-1; 13 nucleotides line up with TRBD2. Germline V CDR1 and CDR2: MGHRA, YSYEKL. This CDR3 has 17 residues. The V segment lost 3 bases and the J segment 5 bases; nucleotides outside the gene matches: 7. The CDR3 DNA reads TGCGCCAGCAGCCAGCCCAGACTAGCGGGGGGAAACAATGAGCAGTTCTTC. The encoded protein is CASSQPRLAGGNNEQFF.

V is TRBV19 and J is TRBJ2-7; TRBD2 might be the D (5 bases). The germline gives CDR1 LNHDA, CDR2 SQIVND (reference sequence). The CDR3 runs 14 residues. V was shortened by 5 bases and J by 3 bases, with 14 bases between the two germline ends. The CDR3 DNA follows: TGTGCCAGTAGTCCTGACTACACACTCTACGAGCAGTACTTC. Amino acids: CASSPDYTLYEQYF.